This T cell receptor beta chain is drawn from a study of long-term antiretroviral therapy in people with HIV. This was the immunoSEQ v3.0 assay at survey level. TCRdb keeps only in-frame clones here, not all; method: immunoSEQ multiplex PCR. The sample has 30,000 or so clones, around four fifths seen once; the top ten hold around a tenth. Treatment for all HIV-infected participants took place in the United States. The CDR3 contains 17 residues. Germline-derived CDR1 and CDR2 are LGHNA and YNFKEQ. V lost 0 bases, J lost 3 bases, and 17 bases lay in between. The sample in question was unsorted PBMCs, obtained 1.5 years before starting antiretroviral therapy. The rearrangement uses TRBV4-2 and TRBJ2-5; maybe TRBD2 (6 bases). This TCR came from a man between 18 and 29 years old with HIV. The CDR3 coding sequence is TGTGCCAGCAGCCAAGAGGGGGGAAGGGCGGCCGAAGAGACCCAGTACTTC. Protein: CASSQEGGRAAEETQYF.